The 30 T cell receptor beta chains in this list originate from one sample, sequenced in a study of regulatory and conventional T cells in RAG deficiency (dated by TCRdb to the late 2010s). Libraries were constructed by the immunoSEQ multiplex PCR assay. Imported from immuneACCESS, the table was reduced by TCRdb to in-frame sequences with V and J called. These copies leave out some clones; in studies compared against another copy, an unresolved V gene accounts for under half, and the cause of the remainder is not known. A total of some 23,000 clones appear in this sample, 90% to 95% of them only once. The ten largest clones add up to roughly 0.76% of the sample. Conventional CD4+ T cells were purified from blood as CD25-low CD127-high cells before genomic DNA extraction. This sample also belongs to another study, concerning regulatory T cells. That second report states: For the multiplex PCR, 52 forward TRBV primers and 13 reverse TRBJ primers were used, and amplification bias was corrected with both assay-based and computational methods.

Material: CD4+ T cells sorted from blood. Receptor source: a human donor in good health.

The chain recombines TRBV6-1 with TRBJ1-6; D is perhaps TRBD1 (6 bases). The V and J ends lost 6 bases and 6 bases respectively, with 15 bases between them. The CDR3 spans 15 residues. Germline CDR1 MNHNS, CDR2 SASEGT. CDR3 protein: CASRPPQGSNSPLHF. The CDR3 coding sequence is TGTGCCAGCAGACCCCCCCAGGGGAGTAATTCACCCCTCCACTTT.

This clone was observed once. The V gene is TRBV5-6, the J gene TRBJ2-4; perhaps TRBD2 as D (5 bases). Between the trimmed V and J ends, which lost 4 bases and 9 bases, there was a span of 23 bases. The CDR3 spans 16 residues. The germline V gene has CDR1 SGHDT and CDR2 YYEEEE. CDR3 residues: CASSRRGQDLLAIQYF. The CDR3 DNA follows: TGTGCCAGCAGCCGCCGAGGGCAAGACCTACTGGCCATTCAGTACTTC.

This rearrangement joins TRBV2 to TRBJ2-7; the D gene is possibly TRBD1 (6 bases). CDR1 and CDR2 from the germline V gene are SNHLY and FYNNEI. The V gene lost 7 bases and the J gene lost 3 bases, with 25 bases spanning the gap. The CDR3 contains 17 residues. The CDR3 sequence: CASTPGHEPRKIYEQYF. The CDR3 bases are TGTGCCAGCACTCCGGGACATGAGCCCCGAAAAATCTACGAGCAGTACTTC.

The rearrangement links TRBV28 to TRBJ1-3; no clear D gene. CDR1 MDHEN and CDR2 SYDVKM come from the germline V gene. The CDR3 extends over 11 amino acids. Deletions cut 6 bases from V and 4 bases from J, with 4 bases between. CDR3 amino acids: CASSPGNTIYF. CDR3 coding DNA: TGTGCCAGCAGCCCCGGAAACACCATATATTTT.

The CDR3 sequence: CASSLVGGSYEQYF. CDR3 DNA sequence: TGTGCCAGCAGCTTAGTTGGGGGCTCCTACGAGCAGTACTTC. The V and J genes are TRBV7-9 and TRBJ2-7; TRBD1 or TRBD2 may be the D gene (5 bases each). The V gene lost 1 base and the J gene lost 0 bases, with 7 bases spanning the gap. Per the germline V gene, CDR1 is SEHNR and CDR2 is FQNEAQ (reference sequence). There are 14 residues in the CDR3.

This chain connects TRBV4-2 to TRBJ1-6; 9 bases are a match to TRBD1. Germline CDR1 and CDR2: LGHNA and YNFKEQ. The CDR3 is 16 residues long. V lost 4 bases to trimming and J lost 7 bases; unmatched junction nucleotides: 8. CDR3 protein: CASSLTGGDWNSPLHF. CDR3 coding DNA: TGTGCCAGCAGCCTCACAGGGGGCGATTGGAATTCACCCCTCCACTTT.

This clone was counted only a few times. V is TRBV18 and J is TRBJ2-1, with 11 bases identical to TRBD2. The CDR3 extends over 16 amino acids. Germline assignment: CDR1 KGHSH and CDR2 LQKENI. J gave up 3 bases and V 5 bases, and 6 bases lay outside the gene matches. This CDR3 reads CASSTTSGGYYNEQFF. Written as DNA, the CDR3 is TGTGCCAGCTCAACCACTAGCGGGGGTTACTACAATGAGCAGTTCTTC.

The rearrangement links TRBV7-5 to TRBJ2-1; the DNA was not compared with TRBD2, the D call given in the table. TRBV7-5 is marked as a pseudogene. The CDR3 extends over 12 amino acids. This CDR3 is CARIRLRNEQFF. The DNA of the CDR3 is TGTGCCAGAATCCGACTACGCAATGAGCAGTTCTTC.

The chain recombines TRBV30 with TRBJ2-1; 8 bases fit TRBD2. The V segment lost 2 bases and the J segment 6 bases; nucleotides outside the gene matches: 15. CDR1 is GTSNPN, CDR2 SVGIG, per germline (reference sequence). There are 17 residues in the CDR3. CDR3 bases: TGTGCCTGGAGTCGTACTAGGACTAGCTGGATACGCAATGAGCAGTTCTTC. This gives the protein CAWSRTRTSWIRNEQFF.

A single count supports this clone. V gene TRBV13 combines with J gene TRBJ1-4, with TRBD1 identical over 8 bases. V gave up 4 bases and J gave up 8 bases; unmatched junction bases: 9. Germline V gene sequence: CDR1 PRHDT, CDR2 FYEKMQ (reference sequence). This CDR3 contains 15 residues. Here the CDR3 reads CASSYQQGGGEKLFF. CDR3 nucleotides: TGTGCCAGCAGCTACCAACAGGGGGGCGGAGAAAAACTGTTTTTT.

The rearrangement uses TRBV4-1 and TRBJ2-2, with a tentative D call TRBD1 (5 bases). The CDR3 sequence is 15 residues long. Trimming cost V 4 bases and J 4 bases, with 13 bases left between them. The germline V gene has CDR1 MGHRA and CDR2 YSYEKL. DNA for the CDR3: TGCGCCAGCAGCCCGGCTCCCCAGGGCACCGGGGAGCTGTTTTTT. This translates into CASSPAPQGTGELFF.

The chain employs TRBV5-1 and TRBJ1-2; 8 bases are a match to TRBD1. The V segment lost 6 bases and the J segment 6 bases; nucleotides outside the gene matches: 7. The CDR3 totals 13 residues. From germline, CDR1 is SGHRS and CDR2 YFSETQ. CDR3 DNA sequence: TGCGCCAGCAACCCAGGGGGCGCGAATGGCTACACCTTC. Encoded protein: CASNPGGANGYTF.

V gene TRBV5-6 combines with J gene TRBJ1-1, with D possibly matching TRBD1 (6 bases). Trimming cost V 0 bases and J 5 bases, with 11 bases left between them. The CDR3 sequence is 14 residues long. Germline CDR1 SGHDT, CDR2 YYEEEE. CDR3 protein: CASSLGHQGTEAFF. As DNA, the CDR3 is TGTGCCAGCAGCTTGGGGCATCAGGGGACTGAAGCTTTCTTT.

The CDR3 region has the DNA TGTGCCAGCAGTTTATCAACGTATGGCTACACCTTC. It codes for CASSLSTYGYTF. V gene TRBV28 combines with J gene TRBJ1-2; D is unresolved. Trimming took 1 base from V and 5 from J, leaving 5 bases between them. CDR3 size: 12 residues. Germline CDR1 MDHEN, CDR2 SYDVKM.

CDR3 in DNA: TGTGCCAGCAGTGCCCCTGACAGGCAGGCCTACGAGCAGTACTTC. It yields the protein CASSAPDRQAYEQYF. The chain uses TRBV2 and TRBJ2-7; D is possibly TRBD1 (6 bases). The CDR3 extends over 15 amino acids. V was trimmed by 4 bases and J by 2 bases, leaving 15 bases between them. Germline CDR1 SNHLY, CDR2 FYNNEI.

The chain has TRBV11-2 and TRBJ2-2; D is undetermined. CDR1 and CDR2 (germline): SGHAT, FQNNGV. V lost 5 bases to trimming and J lost 7 bases, with 11 bases between them. The CDR3 length is 13 residues. The CDR3 sequence: CASSRKANGELFF. CDR3 DNA: TGTGCCAGCAGCCGGAAGGCCAACGGGGAGCTGTTTTTT. Together with reference TRBV11-2 and TRBJ2-2, the CDR3 gives the full variable domain: EAGVAQSPRYKIIEKRQSVAFWCNPISGHATLYWYQQILGQGPKLLIQFQNNGVVDDSQLPKDRFSAERLKGVDSTLKIQPAKLEDSAVYLCASSRKANGELFFGEGSRLTVL.

This clone was recorded once. The gene calls are TRBV5-1 and TRBJ2-1; D is unclear. The length of the CDR3 is 15 residues. CDR1 SGHRS and CDR2 YFSETQ come from the germline V gene. V shed 4 bases and J shed 5 bases, with 16 bases lying between them. The DNA for the CDR3 is TGCGCCAGCAGCCCCATCGGCGTAGTAAACAATGAGCAGTTCTTC. Protein: CASSPIGVVNNEQFF.

The chain employs TRBV7-6 and TRBJ2-4; no firm D call. The V and J ends lost 1 base and 3 bases respectively, with 4 bases between them. Germline CDR1 SGHVS, CDR2 FNYEAQ. The CDR3 consists of 13 residues. This CDR3 is CASSLEDKNIQYF. The CDR3 DNA sequence: TGTGCCAGCAGCTTAGAGGACAAAAACATTCAGTACTTC.

The sample holds one count of this clone. The gene calls are TRBV10-1 and TRBJ2-3, with no clear D. Germline V lookup: CDR1 WNHNN, CDR2 SYGVQD (reference sequence). The germline V and J ends were trimmed by 2 bases and 2 bases, with 5 bases remaining between them. The length of the CDR3 is 13 residues. CDR3 sequence reads: CASSEPNTDTQYF. In DNA form, the CDR3 reads TGCGCCAGCAGTGAGCCAAACACAGATACGCAGTATTTT.

The chain joins TRBV7-2 to TRBJ2-3; a possible D gene is TRBD2 (5 bases). CDR3 length: 15 residues. Germline V CDR1 and CDR2: SGHTA, FQGNSA. The V and J ends lost 2 bases and 0 bases respectively, with 9 bases between them. CDR3 DNA: TGTGCCAGCAGCTTACTGGTAGCGAGCACAGATACGCAGTATTTT. This translates into CASSLLVASTDTQYF.

This chain uses TRBV6-1 with TRBJ1-1, with D maybe TRBD1 (5 bases). With 7 bases removed from V and 5 bases from J, the gap between germline ends came to 14 bases. The CDR3 has 13 amino acids. Germline V gene lookup returns CDR1 MNHNS and CDR2 SASEGT. DNA for the CDR3: TGTGCCAGCACATTGGCAGGGCGGACTGAAGCTTTCTTT. It codes for CASTLAGRTEAFF.

CDR3 coding DNA: TGTGCCGCGGGTACAGGGGTAGGGACCCAGTACTTC. It yields the protein CAAGTGVGTQYF. This chain links TRBV7-9 with TRBJ2-5; 7 bases are a match to TRBD1. The CDR3 extends over 12 amino acids. Per the germline V gene, CDR1 is SEHNR and CDR2 is FQNEAQ (reference sequence). The J segment lost 7 bases and the V segment lost 11 bases, leaving 10 bases of the junction unmatched.

V gene TRBV7-9 combines with J gene TRBJ1-1, with no clear D. The CDR3 spans 14 residues. Germline lookup yields CDR1 SEHNR and CDR2 FQNEAQ (reference sequence). Trimming shortened V by 4 bases and J by 0 bases, and 9 bases separated the two germline ends. CDR3 nucleotide sequence: TGTGCCAGCAGCTCGGAAATTCTGAACACTGAAGCTTTCTTT. Translating gives CASSSEILNTEAFF.

The gene calls are TRBV10-2 and TRBJ2-1; 8 positions match TRBD2. This CDR3 contains 14 residues. CDR1 and CDR2 from the germline V gene are WSHSY and SAAADI. J was trimmed by 7 bases and V by 6 bases; bases with no gene match: 8. The CDR3 bases are TGCGCCAGCAGACTAGACGGGAGGGGGAATGAGCAGTTCTTC. Translated: CASRLDGRGNEQFF.

CDR3 region: CASRSSKGANVLTF. The CDR3 DNA reads TGCGCCAGCAGATCTTCTAAAGGGGCCAACGTCCTGACTTTC. This chain uses TRBV4-1 with TRBJ2-6; D gene ambiguous. The length of the CDR3 is 14 residues. Germline V CDR1 and CDR2: MGHRA, YSYEKL. The ends were cut back, 6 bases at V and 4 bases at J, with 10 bases in the middle.

V usage is TRBV11-2 and J usage is TRBJ1-3; no firm D call. This CDR3 has 16 residues. CDR1 is SGHAT, CDR2 FQNNGV, per germline. V shed 1 base and J shed 0 bases, with 10 bases lying between them. As DNA, the CDR3 is TGTGCCAGCAGCTTAGCAGGACCGGACTCTGGAAACACCATATATTTT. Protein sequence: CASSLAGPDSGNTIYF.

The V call is TRBV10-3, the J call TRBJ1-2; no firm D call. There are 14 residues in the CDR3. Trimming removed 0 bases from V and 2 bases from J, with 7 bases in between. CDR1 and CDR2 (germline): ENHRY, SYGVKD. CDR3 in DNA: TGTGCCATCAGTGAGTCTGGGCAGAACTATGGCTACACCTTC. Translating it yields CAISESGQNYGYTF.

The count of this clone is one. V usage is TRBV6-1 and J usage is TRBJ1-4, with D possibly matching TRBD1 (5 bases). In germline, CDR1 is MNHNS, CDR2 SASEGT. CDR3 size: 18 residues. Trimming removed 4 bases at V and 0 bases at J, with 18 bases between. The CDR3 sequence is CASSASGTSFATNEKLFF. The CDR3 region has the DNA TGTGCCAGCAGTGCATCCGGGACCTCGTTTGCAACTAATGAAAAACTGTTTTTT.

V usage is TRBV6-5 and J usage is TRBJ1-2; D perhaps matches TRBD1 (5 bases). There are 12 residues in the CDR3. The V end lost 2 bases, the J end lost 7 bases, and 8 bases lay between the germline ends. From germline, CDR1 is MNHEY and CDR2 SVGAGI. CDR3 residues: CASSYGGFGYTF. The CDR3 DNA sequence: TGTGCCAGCAGTTACGGGGGATTTGGCTACACCTTC.

This chain connects TRBV18 to TRBJ2-3; D not resolved. This CDR3 region has 13 residues. CDR1 and CDR2 from the germline V gene are KGHSH and LQKENI. Between the trimmed V and J ends, which lost 1 base and 1 base, there was a span of 3 bases. This chain's CDR3 is CASSPRGTDTQYF. Here the CDR3 DNA reads TGTGCCAGCTCACCACGGGGCACAGATACGCAGTATTTT.